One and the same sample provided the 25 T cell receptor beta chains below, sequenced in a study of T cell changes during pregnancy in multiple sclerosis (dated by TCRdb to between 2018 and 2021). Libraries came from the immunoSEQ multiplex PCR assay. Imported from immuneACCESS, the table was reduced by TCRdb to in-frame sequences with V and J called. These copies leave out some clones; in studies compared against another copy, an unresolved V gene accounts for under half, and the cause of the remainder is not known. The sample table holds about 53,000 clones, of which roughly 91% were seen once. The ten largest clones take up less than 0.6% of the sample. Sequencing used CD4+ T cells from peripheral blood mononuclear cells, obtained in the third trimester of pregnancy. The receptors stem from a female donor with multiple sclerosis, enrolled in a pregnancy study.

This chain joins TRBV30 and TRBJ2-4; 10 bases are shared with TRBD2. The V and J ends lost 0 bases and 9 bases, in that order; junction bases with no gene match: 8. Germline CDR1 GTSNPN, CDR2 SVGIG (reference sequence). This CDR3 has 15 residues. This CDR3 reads CAWSVPSGGSGIQYF. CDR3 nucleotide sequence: TGTGCCTGGAGTGTGCCTAGCGGGGGCTCTGGCATTCAGTACTTC.

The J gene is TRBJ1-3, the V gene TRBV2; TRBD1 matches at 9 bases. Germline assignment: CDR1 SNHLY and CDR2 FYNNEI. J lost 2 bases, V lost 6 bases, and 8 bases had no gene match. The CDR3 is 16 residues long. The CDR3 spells CASRLGQGATGNTIYF. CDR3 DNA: TGTGCCAGCAGGCTGGGACAGGGAGCCACTGGAAACACCATATATTTT.

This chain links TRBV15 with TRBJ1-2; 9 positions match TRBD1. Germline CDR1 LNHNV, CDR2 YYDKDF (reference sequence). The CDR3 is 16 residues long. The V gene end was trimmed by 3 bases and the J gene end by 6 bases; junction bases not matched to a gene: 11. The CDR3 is CATSSARDRAGHGYTF. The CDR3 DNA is TGTGCCACCAGCAGTGCCCGGGACAGGGCTGGCCATGGCTACACCTTC.

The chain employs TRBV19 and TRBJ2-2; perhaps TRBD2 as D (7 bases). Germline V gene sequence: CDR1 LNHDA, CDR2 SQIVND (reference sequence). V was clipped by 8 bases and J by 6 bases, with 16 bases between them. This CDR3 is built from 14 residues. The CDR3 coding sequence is TGTGCCAGTGGGAATACAGGGAGGGCCGGGGAGCTGTTTTTT. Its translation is CASGNTGRAGELFF. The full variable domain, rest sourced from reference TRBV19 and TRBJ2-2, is DGGITQSPKYLFRKEGQNVTLSCEQNLNHDAMYWYRQDPGQGLRLIYYSQIVNDFQKGDIAEGYSVSREKKESFPLTVTSAQKNPTAFYLCASGNTGRAGELFFGEGSRLTVL.

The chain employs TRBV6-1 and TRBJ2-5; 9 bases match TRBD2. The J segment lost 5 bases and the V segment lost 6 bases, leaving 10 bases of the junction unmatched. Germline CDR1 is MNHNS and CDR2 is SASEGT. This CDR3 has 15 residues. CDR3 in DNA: TGTGCCAGCAGGGTCTCGCGGGGGGGCGGGGAGACCCAGTACTTC. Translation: CASRVSRGGGETQYF.

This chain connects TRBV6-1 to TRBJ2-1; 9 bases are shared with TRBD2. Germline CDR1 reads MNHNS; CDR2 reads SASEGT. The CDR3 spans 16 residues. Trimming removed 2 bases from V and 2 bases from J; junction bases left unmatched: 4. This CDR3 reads CASSEFSGGAYNEQFF. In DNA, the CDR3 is TGTGCCAGCAGTGAATTTAGCGGGGGTGCCTACAATGAGCAGTTCTTC.

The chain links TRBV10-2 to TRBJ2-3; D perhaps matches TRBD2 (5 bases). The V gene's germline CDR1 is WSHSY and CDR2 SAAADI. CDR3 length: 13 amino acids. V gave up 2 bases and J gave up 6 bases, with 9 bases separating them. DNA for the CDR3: TGCGCCAGCAGTGAGGGGAGAGGGGATACGCAGTATTTT. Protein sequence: CASSEGRGDTQYF.

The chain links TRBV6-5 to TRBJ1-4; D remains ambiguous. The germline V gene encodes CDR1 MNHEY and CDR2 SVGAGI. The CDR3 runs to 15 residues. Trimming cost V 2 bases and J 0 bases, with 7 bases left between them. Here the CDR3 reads CASSYGGSTNEKLFF. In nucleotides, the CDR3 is TGTGCCAGCAGTTACGGCGGGTCAACTAATGAAAAACTGTTTTTT.

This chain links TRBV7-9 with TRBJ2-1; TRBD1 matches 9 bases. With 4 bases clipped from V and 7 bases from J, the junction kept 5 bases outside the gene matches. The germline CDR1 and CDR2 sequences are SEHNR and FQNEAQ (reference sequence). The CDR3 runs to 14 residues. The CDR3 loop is CASSSPDRGNEQFF. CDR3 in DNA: TGTGCCAGCAGCTCCCCGGACAGGGGAAATGAGCAGTTCTTC. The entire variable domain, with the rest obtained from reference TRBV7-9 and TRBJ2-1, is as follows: DTGVSQNPRHKITKRGQNVTFRCDPISEHNRLYWYRQTLGQGPEFLTYFQNEAQLEKSRLLSDRFSAERPKGSFSTLEIQRTEQGDSAMYLCASSSPDRGNEQFFGPGTRLTVL.

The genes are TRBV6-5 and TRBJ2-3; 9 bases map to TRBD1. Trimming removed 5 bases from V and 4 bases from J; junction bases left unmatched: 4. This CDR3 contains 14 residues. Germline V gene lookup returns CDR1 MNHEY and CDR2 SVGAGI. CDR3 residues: CASSTDRGSDTQYF. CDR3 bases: TGTGCCAGCAGTACTGACAGGGGGTCAGATACGCAGTATTTT.

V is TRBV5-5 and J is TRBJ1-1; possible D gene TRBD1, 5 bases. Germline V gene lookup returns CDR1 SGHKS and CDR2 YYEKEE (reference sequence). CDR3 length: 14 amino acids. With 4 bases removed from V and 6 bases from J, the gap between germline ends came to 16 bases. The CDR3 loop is CASSGQGFGSEAFF. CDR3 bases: TGTGCCAGCAGCGGACAAGGATTTGGGTCTGAAGCTTTCTTT.

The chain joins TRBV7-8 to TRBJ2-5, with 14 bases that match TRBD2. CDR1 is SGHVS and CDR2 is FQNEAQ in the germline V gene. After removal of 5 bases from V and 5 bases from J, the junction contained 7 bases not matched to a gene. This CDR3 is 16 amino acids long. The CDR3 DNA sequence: TGTGCCAGCAGCGTTCGACTAGCGGGGGGGCACGAGACCCAGTACTTC. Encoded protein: CASSVRLAGGHETQYF.

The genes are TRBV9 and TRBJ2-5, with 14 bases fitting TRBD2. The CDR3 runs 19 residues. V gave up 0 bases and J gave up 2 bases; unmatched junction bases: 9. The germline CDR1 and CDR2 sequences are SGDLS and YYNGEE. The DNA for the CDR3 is TGTGCCAGCAGCGTAGCCCCACTCGGGACTAGCGGGGGACAAGAGACCCAGTACTTC. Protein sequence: CASSVAPLGTSGGQETQYF.

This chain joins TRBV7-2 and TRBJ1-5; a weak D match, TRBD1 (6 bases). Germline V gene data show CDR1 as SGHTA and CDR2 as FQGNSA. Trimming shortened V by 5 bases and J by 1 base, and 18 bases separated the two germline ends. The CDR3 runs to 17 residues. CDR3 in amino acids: CASSPIAGAQSNQPQHF. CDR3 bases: TGTGCCAGCAGCCCGATTGCGGGGGCGCAGAGCAATCAGCCCCAGCATTTT.

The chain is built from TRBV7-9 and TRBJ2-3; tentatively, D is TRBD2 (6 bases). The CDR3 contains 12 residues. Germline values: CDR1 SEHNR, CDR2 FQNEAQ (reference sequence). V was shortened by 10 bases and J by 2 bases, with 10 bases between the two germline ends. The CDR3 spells CATPGVTDTQYF. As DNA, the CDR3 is TGTGCCACCCCGGGGGTCACAGATACGCAGTATTTT.

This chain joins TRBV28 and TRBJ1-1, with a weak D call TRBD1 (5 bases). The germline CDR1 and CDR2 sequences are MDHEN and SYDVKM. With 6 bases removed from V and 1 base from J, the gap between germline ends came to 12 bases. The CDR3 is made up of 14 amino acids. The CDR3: CASSTDSANTEAFF. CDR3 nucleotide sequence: TGTGCCAGCAGCACCGACAGCGCGAACACTGAAGCTTTCTTT.

The chain's CDR3 is CASSEGLAHNEQFF. Written as DNA, the CDR3 is TGTGCCAGCAGTGAGGGACTAGCTCACAATGAGCAGTTCTTC. This chain uses TRBV6-5 with TRBJ2-1, with 9 positions matching TRBD2. CDR1 is MNHEY and CDR2 is SVGAGI in the germline V gene. This CDR3 comprises 14 residues. V lost 5 bases and J lost 5; bases outside the gene matches: 4.

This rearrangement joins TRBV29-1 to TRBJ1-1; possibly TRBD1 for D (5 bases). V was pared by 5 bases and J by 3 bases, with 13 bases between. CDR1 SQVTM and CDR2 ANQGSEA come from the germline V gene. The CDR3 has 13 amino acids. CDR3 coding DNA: TGCAGCGTTTTCGGGGCGGGGGACACTGAAGCTTTCTTT. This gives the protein CSVFGAGDTEAFF.

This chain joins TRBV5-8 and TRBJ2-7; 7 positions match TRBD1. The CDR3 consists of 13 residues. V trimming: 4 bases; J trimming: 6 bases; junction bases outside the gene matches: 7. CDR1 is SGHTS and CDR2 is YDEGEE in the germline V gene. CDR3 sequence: CASSATGLGEQYF. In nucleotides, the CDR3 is TGTGCCAGCAGCGCGACAGGGTTAGGCGAGCAGTACTTC.

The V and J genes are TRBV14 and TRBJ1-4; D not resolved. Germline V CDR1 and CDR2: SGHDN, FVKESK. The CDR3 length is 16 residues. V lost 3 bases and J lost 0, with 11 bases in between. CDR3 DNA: TGTGCCAGCAGCCATGTAAGACTTACAACTAATGAAAAACTGTTTTTT. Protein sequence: CASSHVRLTTNEKLFF.

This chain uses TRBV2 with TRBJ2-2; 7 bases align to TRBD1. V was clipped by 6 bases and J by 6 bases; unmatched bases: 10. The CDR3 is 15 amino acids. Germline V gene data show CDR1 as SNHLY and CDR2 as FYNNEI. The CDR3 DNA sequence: TGTGCCAGCAGCCCACAGGGGTTCCCCGCCGGGGAGCTGTTTTTT. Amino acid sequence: CASSPQGFPAGELFF.

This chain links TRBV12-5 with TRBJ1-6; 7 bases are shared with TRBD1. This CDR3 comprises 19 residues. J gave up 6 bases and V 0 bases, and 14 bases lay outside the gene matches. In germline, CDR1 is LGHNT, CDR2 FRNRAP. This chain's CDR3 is CASGLVPALRQGSNSPLHF. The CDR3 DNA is TGTGCTAGTGGTTTGGTACCGGCACTTCGACAGGGATCTAATTCACCCCTCCACTTT.

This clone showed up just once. The CDR3: CASSSGQGYGNTIYF. The CDR3 DNA sequence: TGTGCCAGCAGCTCCGGACAGGGGTACGGAAACACCATATATTTT. The V call is TRBV7-2, the J call TRBJ1-3, with TRBD1 identical over 9 bases. This CDR3 spans 15 amino acids. V gave up 4 bases and J gave up 4 bases; unmatched junction bases: 5. In germline, CDR1 is SGHTA, CDR2 FQGNSA.

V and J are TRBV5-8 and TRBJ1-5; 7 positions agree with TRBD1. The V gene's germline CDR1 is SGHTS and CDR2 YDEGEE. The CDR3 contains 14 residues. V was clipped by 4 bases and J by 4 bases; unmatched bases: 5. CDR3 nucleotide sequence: TGTGCCAGCAGCAAGGGACAGATAAATCAGCCCCAGCATTTT. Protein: CASSKGQINQPQHF.

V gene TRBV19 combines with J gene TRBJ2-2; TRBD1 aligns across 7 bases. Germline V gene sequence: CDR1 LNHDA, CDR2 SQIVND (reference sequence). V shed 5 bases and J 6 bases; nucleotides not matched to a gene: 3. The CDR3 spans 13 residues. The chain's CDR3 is CASSRQGAGELFF. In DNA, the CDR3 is TGTGCCAGTAGTCGACAGGGAGCCGGGGAGCTGTTTTTT.